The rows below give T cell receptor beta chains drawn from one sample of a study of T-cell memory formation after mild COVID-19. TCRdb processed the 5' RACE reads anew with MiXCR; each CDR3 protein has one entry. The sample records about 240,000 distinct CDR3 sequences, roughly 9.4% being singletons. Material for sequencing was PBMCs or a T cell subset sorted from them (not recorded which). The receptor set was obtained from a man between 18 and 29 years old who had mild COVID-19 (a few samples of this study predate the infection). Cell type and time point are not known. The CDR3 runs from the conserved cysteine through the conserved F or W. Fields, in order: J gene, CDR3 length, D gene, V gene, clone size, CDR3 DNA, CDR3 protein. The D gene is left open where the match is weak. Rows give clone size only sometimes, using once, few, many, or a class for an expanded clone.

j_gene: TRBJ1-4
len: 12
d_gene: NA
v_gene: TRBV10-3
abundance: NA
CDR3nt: TGTGCCATCGGGAGGAGTAATGAAAAACTGTTTTTT
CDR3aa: CAIGRSNEKLFF

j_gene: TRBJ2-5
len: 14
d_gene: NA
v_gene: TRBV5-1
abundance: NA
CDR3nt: TGCGCCAGCAGCTTGGCTACCGGGACGGAGACCCAGTACTTC
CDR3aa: CASSLATGTETQYF

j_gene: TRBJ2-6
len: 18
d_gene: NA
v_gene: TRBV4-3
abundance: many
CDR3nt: TGCGCCAGCAGCCCCTCGACAGATCCATACTCTGGGGCCAACGTCCTGACTTTC
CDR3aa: CASSPSTDPYSGANVLTF

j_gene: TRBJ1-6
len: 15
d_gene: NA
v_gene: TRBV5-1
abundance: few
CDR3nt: TGCGCCAGCAGCTTGAGGGAGTCCTATAATTCACCCCTCCACTTT
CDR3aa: CASSLRESYNSPLHF

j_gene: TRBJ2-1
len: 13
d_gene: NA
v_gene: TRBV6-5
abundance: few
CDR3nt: TGTGCCAGCAGTGGAACATACTACAATGAGCAGTTCTTC
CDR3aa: CASSGTYYNEQFF

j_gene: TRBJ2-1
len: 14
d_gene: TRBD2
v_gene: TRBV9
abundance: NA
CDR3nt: TGTGCCAGCACGACTAGCGGGGGGGACAATGAGCAGTTCTTC
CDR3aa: CASTTSGGDNEQFF

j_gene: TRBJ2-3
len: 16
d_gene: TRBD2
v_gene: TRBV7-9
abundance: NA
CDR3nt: TGTGCCAGCAGCATCCGTAGCGGGGGGGTCACAGATACGCAGTATTTT
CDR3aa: CASSIRSGGVTDTQYF

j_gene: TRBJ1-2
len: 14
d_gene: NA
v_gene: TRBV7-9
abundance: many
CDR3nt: TGTGCCAGCAGCCCCACCGGGAGGAACTATGGCTACACCTTC
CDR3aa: CASSPTGRNYGYTF

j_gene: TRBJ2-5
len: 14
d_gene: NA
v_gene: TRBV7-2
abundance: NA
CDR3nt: TGTGCCAGCACCCAGCCGGGGGGCGCGGAGACCCAGTACTTC
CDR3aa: CASTQPGGAETQYF

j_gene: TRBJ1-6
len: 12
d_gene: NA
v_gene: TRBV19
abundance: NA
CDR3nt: TGTGCCAGTACTATGGGGAATTCACCCCTCCACTTT
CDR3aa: CASTMGNSPLHF

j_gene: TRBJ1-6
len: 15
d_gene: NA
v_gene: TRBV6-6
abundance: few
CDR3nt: TGTGCCAGCAGTTACTCGATTAGGGAGGATTCACCCCTCCACTTT
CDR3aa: CASSYSIREDSPLHF

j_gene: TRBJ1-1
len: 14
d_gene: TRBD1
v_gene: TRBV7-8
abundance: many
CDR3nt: TGTGCCAGCAGCTCCCGGGACAGATTTTATGAAGCTTTCTTT
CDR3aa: CASSSRDRFYEAFF

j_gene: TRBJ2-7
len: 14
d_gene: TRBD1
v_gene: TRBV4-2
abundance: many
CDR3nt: TGTGCCAGCAGCCCTGGGACAGGGGAATACGAGCAGTACTTC
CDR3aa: CASSPGTGEYEQYF

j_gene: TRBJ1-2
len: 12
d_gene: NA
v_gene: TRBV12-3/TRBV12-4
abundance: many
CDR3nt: TGTGCCAGCAGTTTAGGGAACTATGGCTACACCTTC
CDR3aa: CASSLGNYGYTF

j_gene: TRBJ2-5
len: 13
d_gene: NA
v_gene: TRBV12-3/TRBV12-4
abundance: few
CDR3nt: TGTGCCAGCAGTTCTCTCTTCCAAGAGACCCAGTACTTC
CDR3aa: CASSSLFQETQYF

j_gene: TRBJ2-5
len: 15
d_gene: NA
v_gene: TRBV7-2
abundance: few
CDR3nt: TGTGCCAGCAGCATTCACGGTCGACTGGGGGAGACCCAGTACTTC
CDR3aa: CASSIHGRLGETQYF

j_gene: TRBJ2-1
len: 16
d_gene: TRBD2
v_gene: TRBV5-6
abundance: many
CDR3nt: TGTGCCAGCAGCGGGGTGGCGGGGGACTCCTACAATGAGCAGTTCTTC
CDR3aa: CASSGVAGDSYNEQFF

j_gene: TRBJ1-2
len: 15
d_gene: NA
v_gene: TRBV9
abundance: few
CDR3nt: TGTGCCAGCAGCGCCCAGGGTTCCCCTAACTATGGCTACACCTTC
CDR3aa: CASSAQGSPNYGYTF

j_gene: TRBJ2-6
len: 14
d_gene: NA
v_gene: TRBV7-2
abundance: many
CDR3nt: TGTGCCAGCAGCGAACTATCTGGGGCCAACGTCCTGACTTTC
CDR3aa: CASSELSGANVLTF

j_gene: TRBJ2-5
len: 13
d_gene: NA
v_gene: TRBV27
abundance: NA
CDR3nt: TGTGCCAGCAGTTCCCGAAATGTGGAGACCCAGTACTTC
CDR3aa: CASSSRNVETQYF

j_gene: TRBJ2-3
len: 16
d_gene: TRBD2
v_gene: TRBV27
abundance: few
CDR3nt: TGTGCCAGCAGCTTCACTAGCGGGGTTCCGCTGGATACGCAGTATTTT
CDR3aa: CASSFTSGVPLDTQYF

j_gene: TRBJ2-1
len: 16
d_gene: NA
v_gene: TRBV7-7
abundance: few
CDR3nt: TGTGCCAGCAGCCCCCGGACATTTAGTAGGTACAATGAGCAGTTCTTC
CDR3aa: CASSPRTFSRYNEQFF

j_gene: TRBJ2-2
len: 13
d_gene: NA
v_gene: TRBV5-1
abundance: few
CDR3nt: TGCGCCAGCAGCTGGGGGTCGACCGGGGAGCTGTTTTTT
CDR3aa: CASSWGSTGELFF

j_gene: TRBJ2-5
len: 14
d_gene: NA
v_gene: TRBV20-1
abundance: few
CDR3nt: TGCAGTGCTAGGGATGGGGGATGGGGGGAGACCCAGTACTTC
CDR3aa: CSARDGGWGETQYF

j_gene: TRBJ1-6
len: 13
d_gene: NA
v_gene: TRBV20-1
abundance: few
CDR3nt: TGCAGTGCTAGAAGCCCAGGGGATTCACCCCTCCACTTT
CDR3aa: CSARSPGDSPLHF

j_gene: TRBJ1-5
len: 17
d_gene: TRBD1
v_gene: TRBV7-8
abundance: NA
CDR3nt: TGTGCCAGCAGATTACGGGACAGGGGGCAACTCTATCAGCCCCAGCATTTT
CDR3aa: CASRLRDRGQLYQPQHF

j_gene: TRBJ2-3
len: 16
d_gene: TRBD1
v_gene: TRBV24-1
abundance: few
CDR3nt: TGTGCCACCAGTGATTTCCAGGGGGTAAGCACAGATACGCAGTATTTT
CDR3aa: CATSDFQGVSTDTQYF

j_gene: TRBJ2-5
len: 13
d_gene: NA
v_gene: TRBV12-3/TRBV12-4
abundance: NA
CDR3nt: TGTGCCAGCACTAATGACAGGAAAGAGACCCAGTACTTC
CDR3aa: CASTNDRKETQYF

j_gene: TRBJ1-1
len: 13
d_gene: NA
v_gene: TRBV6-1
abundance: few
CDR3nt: TGTGCCAGCAGTGATAGGGCTCTGACTGAAGCTTTCTTT
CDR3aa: CASSDRALTEAFF

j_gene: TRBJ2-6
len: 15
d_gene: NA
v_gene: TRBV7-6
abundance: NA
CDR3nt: TGTGCCAGCACCCCGGAGGGCTCTGGGGCCAACGTCCTGACTTTC
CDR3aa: CASTPEGSGANVLTF

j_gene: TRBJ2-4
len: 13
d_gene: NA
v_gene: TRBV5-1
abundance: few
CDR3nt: TGCGCCAGCAGCCTGGACAGCCAAAACATTCAGTACTTC
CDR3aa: CASSLDSQNIQYF

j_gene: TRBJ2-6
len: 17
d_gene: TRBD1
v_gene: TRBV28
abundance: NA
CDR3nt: TGTGCCAGCAGTTTTCCCGGGACAGGGACTGGGGCCAACGTCCTGACTTTC
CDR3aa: CASSFPGTGTGANVLTF

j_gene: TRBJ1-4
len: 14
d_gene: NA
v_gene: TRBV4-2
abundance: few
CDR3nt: TGTGCCAGCAGCCAAGATGAACGTGAGGGAAAACTGTTTTTT
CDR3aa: CASSQDEREGKLFF

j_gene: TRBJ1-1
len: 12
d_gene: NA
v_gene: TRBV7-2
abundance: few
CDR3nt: TGTGCCAGCACCATACATGAGACTGAGGCTTTCTTT
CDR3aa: CASTIHETEAFF

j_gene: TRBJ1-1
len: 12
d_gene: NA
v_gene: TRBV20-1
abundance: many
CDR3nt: TGCAGTGCTAGAGGGGGGGGGACTGAAGCTTTCTTT
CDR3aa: CSARGGGTEAFF

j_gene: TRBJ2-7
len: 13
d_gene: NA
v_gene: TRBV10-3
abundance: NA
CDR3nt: TGTGCCATCACGCCCGAATTGAGGGACGAGCAGTACTTC
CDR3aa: CAITPELRDEQYF

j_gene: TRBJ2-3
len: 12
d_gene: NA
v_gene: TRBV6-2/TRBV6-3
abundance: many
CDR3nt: TGTGCCAGCAGTTCGAGGGTCCATACGCAGTATTTT
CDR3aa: CASSSRVHTQYF

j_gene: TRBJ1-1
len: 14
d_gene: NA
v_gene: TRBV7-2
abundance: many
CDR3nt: TGTGCCAGCAGCCCGGGACGGCTGAACACTGAAGCTTTCTTT
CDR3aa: CASSPGRLNTEAFF

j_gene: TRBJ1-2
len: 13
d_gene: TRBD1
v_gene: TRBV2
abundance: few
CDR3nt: TGTGCCAGCAGTGGACAGGGGGCTGGTGGCTACACCTTC
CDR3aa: CASSGQGAGGYTF

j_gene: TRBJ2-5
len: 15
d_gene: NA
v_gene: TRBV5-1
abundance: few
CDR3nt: TGCGCCAGCAGCCCCCGGGACGGACCTCAAGAGACCCAGTACTTC
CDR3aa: CASSPRDGPQETQYF

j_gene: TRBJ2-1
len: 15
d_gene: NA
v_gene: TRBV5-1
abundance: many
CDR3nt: TGCGCCAGCTCCCCTGAGGGGGGACAGATCAATGAGCAGTTCTTC
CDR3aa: CASSPEGGQINEQFF

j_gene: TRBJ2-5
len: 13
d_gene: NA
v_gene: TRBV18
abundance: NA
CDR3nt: TGTGCCAGCGCCCGTCTGTTCCAAGAGACCCAGTACTTC
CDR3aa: CASARLFQETQYF

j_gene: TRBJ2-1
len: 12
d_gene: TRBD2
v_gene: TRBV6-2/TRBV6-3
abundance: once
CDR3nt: TGTGCCAGCAGGAGACTAGCGGGGGAGCAGTTCTTC
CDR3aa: CASRRLAGEQFF